The T cell receptor beta chain described here comes from a study of blood T cell repertoires in COVID-19 (dated by TCRdb to the early 2020s). Study-wide context: Samples covering the acute and convalescent phases of COVID-19 were provided by collaborators in the United States, Italy and Spain. The prospective study material was composed of cDNA or gDNA derived from T cells, B-cell-depleted T cells, or PBMCs. The dataset comprised deeply sampled blood TCRbeta repertoires from subjects exposed to, actively infected with, or recovered from COVID-19. The repertoires were released in a freely available public database intended as a resource for research on the immune response to SARS-CoV-2. Samples came from the ongoing ImmuneRACE study (first 160 participants) plus 1,254 subjects from 6 global collaborators. Nearly every sample came with metadata listing a de-identified subject ID, COVID-19 status, age in years and sex. Where available, HLA class I and class II types were taken from metadata supplied by the sample provider and were not determined by assay-based typing.

One collaborating source in Seattle enrolled patients while the patients were actively infected and followed the patients over time throughout the course of disease. Collaborating institutions collected whole blood in K2EDTA tubes following their own protocols. For TCRbeta analysis, collaborators shipped samples in one of three forms: frozen whole blood, isolated PBMCs, or DNA extracted from either of those sample types. Concerning this clone itself: Its recognized antigen is unknown. No much larger clone exists at a distance of one base, and base qualities are not known.

The CDR3 contains 13 residues, cysteine and phenylalanine counted. The DNA shown is the 39-base CDR3, in frame from base 1. Reading the germline V gene gives CDR1 MDHEN and CDR2 SYDVKM. V gives up 8 bases and J gives up 3 bases, and the segment between their germline ends measures 13 bases. The immunoSEQ Assay, a bias-controlled multiplex PCR, was used to amplify TCRbeta CDR3 regions from genomic DNA. Per the source publication's procedure: Nucleated cell counts per sample were estimated from amplification of reference gene primers within the assay. To quantify the absolute abundance of each unique TCRbeta CDR3 rearrangement, sequence reads were collapsed and filtered. Productive Simpson clonality was computed per sample as the square root of Simpson's diversity index over productive rearrangements. TCRdb retrieved this table from immuneACCESS and kept in-frame rearrangements only. Not all clones are present; in checked studies, unresolved V genes account for under half, and no reason is known for the remainder. That table supplies the V and J calls and clone size; D and trimming were determined from the DNA. The sample table lists 140,000 to 150,000 clones, about 83% of them with a count of one. The ten largest clones take up under 10% of the sample.

What the study reported, not specific to this receptor: Clinical and demographic metadata were provided uncurated, with the amount varying by source and participant.

Recombination linked TRBV28 to TRBJ1-1; perhaps TRBD1 is the D gene, with 5 bases matching. This clonotype was obtained from a man aged 25-45 years with COVID-19, enrolled during active disease. The sequenced material came from peripheral blood. The CDR3 corresponds to CASLGQGDTEAFF. The nucleotides are TGTGCCAGCCTGGGGCAGGGTGACACTGAAGCTTTCTTT.